The clone carrying this TCR beta chain was seen a single time. The data stem from a study of blood T cell repertoires in COVID-19. In the study overall: Acute-phase and convalescent COVID-19 samples originated in the United States, Italy and Spain. The cDNA or gDNA used as material had been derived from T cells, B-cell-depleted T cells, or PBMCs.

This CDR3 is built from 13 residues. V was pared by 3 bases and J by 6 bases, with 4 bases of the junction left unmatched. Per the germline V gene, CDR1 is SGDLS and CDR2 is YYNGEE. In the authors' methods: Amplified reference gene primers provided the basis for estimating nucleated cell counts. Assay: immunoSEQ multiplex PCR; the TCRdb copy retains only in-frame clones and omits some. V, J and clone size were drawn from that table, and D and trimming were deduced from the DNA. The sample records 200,000 to 250,000 clones, over 70% being singletons. The source is a woman in her sixties or seventies with acute or convalescent COVID-19. The chain recombines TRBV9 with TRBJ2-7, with 9 bases matching TRBD1. Material: peripheral blood. CDR3 residues: CASSAGQGSEQYF. The CDR3 bases are TGTGCCAGCAGCGCGGGACAGGGATCCGAGCAGTACTTC.